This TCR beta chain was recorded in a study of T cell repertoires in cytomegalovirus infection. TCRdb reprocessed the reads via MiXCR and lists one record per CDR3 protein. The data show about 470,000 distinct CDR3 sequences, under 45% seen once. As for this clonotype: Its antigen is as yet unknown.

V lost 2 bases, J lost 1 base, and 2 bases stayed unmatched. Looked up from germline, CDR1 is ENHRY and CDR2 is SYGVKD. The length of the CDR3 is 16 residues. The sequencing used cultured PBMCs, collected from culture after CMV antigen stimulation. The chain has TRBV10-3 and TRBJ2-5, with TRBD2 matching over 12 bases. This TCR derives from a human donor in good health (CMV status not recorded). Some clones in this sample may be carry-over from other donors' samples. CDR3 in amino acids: CAISERTSGTQETQYF. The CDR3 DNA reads TGTGCCATCAGTGAGAGGACTAGCGGGACCCAAGAGACCCAGTACTTC.